This TCR beta chain appears in the sequencing data of a study of blood T cell repertoires in COVID-19. Across the whole study: Researchers got acute and convalescent COVID-19 samples from the United States, Italy and Spain.

The assay was immunoSEQ multiplex PCR, and TCRdb's table has in-frame clones only and misses some. The sample records about 72,000 clones, over 80% being singletons. CDR3 length: 15 residues. V shed 3 bases and J 4 bases; nucleotides not matched to a gene: 5. The germline V gene encodes CDR1 WNHNN and CDR2 SYGVQD (reference sequence). This clonotype was obtained from a human donor in a cohort sampled during active COVID-19. The J gene is TRBJ2-1, the V gene TRBV10-1; TRBD2 aligns across 8 bases. The sample was peripheral blood. The CDR3 loop reads CASSDGGAGYNEQFF. The CDR3 region has the DNA TGCGCCAGCAGTGACGGGGGGGCCGGATACAATGAGCAGTTCTTC.